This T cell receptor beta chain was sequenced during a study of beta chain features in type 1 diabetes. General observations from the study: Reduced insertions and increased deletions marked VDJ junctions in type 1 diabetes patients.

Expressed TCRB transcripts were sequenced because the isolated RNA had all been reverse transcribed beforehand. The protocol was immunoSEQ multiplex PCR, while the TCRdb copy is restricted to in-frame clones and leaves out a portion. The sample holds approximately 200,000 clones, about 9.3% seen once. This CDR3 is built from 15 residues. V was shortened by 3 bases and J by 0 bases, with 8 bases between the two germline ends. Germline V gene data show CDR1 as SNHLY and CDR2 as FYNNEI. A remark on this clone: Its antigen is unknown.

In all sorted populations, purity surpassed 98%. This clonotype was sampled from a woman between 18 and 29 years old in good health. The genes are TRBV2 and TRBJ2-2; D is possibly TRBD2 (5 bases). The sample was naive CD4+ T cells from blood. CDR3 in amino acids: CASSDAGANTGELFF. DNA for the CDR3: TGTGCCAGCAGTGACGCGGGTGCGAACACCGGGGAGCTGTTTTTT. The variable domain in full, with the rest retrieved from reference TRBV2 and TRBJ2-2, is EPEVTQTPSHQVTQMGQEVILRCVPISNHLYFYWYRQILGQKVEFLVSFYNNEISEKSEIFDDQFSVERPDGSNFTLKIRSTKLEDSAMYFCASSDAGANTGELFFGEGSRLTVL.